This T cell receptor beta chain emerged from a study of control samples from healthy donors and cancer patients. Profiled with immunoSEQ multiplex PCR; TCRdb holds only in-frame clones, not every one. The sample has 85,000 to 120,000 clones; about 92% are singletons. Germline V gene sequence: CDR1 KGHSH, CDR2 LQKENI. V lost 2 bases to trimming and J lost 3 bases; unmatched junction nucleotides: 2. The CDR3 contains 15 residues. This clone appeared a single time. Sample: blood. This chain connects TRBV18 to TRBJ2-2; 8 bases are a match to TRBD1. The clonotype originates from a woman aged 18-29 years in good health. This chain's CDR3 is CASSPKTGDTGELFF. The CDR3 nucleotides read TGTGCCAGCTCACCAAAGACAGGGGACACCGGGGAGCTGTTTTTT.